Listed below are T cell receptor beta chains from one sample, sequenced in a study of T cells after yellow fever vaccination. TCRdb re-analysed the 5' RACE reads in MiXCR, keeping a single row per CDR3 protein. The top ten clones hold about 14% of a sample with almost 600,000 distinct CDR3 sequences, 13% of them seen once. The source was PBMCs, collected on the day of the yellow fever booster vaccination. The source of these receptors is a young man who received the YFV17D yellow fever vaccine. Both conserved end residues are part of each CDR3. A D gene is named only where the DNA matches it firmly. The size entry is marked missing in some rows and otherwise reads once, few, many or a size class.

size	D	J	V	CDR3	DNA
many	NA	TRBJ2-3	TRBV5-1	CASSLEGDALTDTQYF	TGCGCCAGCAGCTTGGAGGGTGACGCCCTCACAGATACGCAGTATTTT
NA	NA	TRBJ2-5	TRBV7-9	CASSLNNGQETQYF	TGTGCCAGCAGCTTAAATAACGGGCAAGAGACCCAGTACTTC
few	NA	TRBJ1-2	TRBV7-2	CASSLGSREDGYTF	TGTGCCAGCAGCTTAGGTTCTAGGGAGGATGGCTACACCTTC
few	TRBD1	TRBJ1-5	TRBV2	CATHDREGQPQHF	TGTGCCACCCATGACAGGGAGGGTCAGCCCCAGCATTTT
many	NA	TRBJ2-3	TRBV7-3	CASSLSTNTDTQYF	TGTGCCAGCAGCTTAAGTACTAACACAGATACGCAGTATTTT
NA	NA	TRBJ2-2	TRBV7-8	CASSFVRWGTGELFF	TGTGCCAGCAGCTTTGTTCGTTGGGGCACCGGGGAGCTGTTTTTT
NA	NA	TRBJ2-3	TRBV10-3	CAISEGGFTDTQYF	TGTGCCATCAGTGAAGGGGGATTCACAGATACGCAGTATTTT
few	NA	TRBJ2-1	TRBV21-1	CASSLKPSDGNTSGWYNEQFF	TGTGCCAGCAGCCTTAAACCGTCAGACGGAAATACTAGCGGGTGGTACAATGAGCAGTTCTTC
few	TRBD1	TRBJ1-1	TRBV5-6	CASSLARGPEAFF	TGTGCCAGCAGCTTGGCCAGGGGGCCTGAAGCTTTCTTT
NA	TRBD1	TRBJ2-1	TRBV20-1	CSARTGGWQFF	TGCAGTGCTAGGACAGGGGGCTGGCAGTTCTTC
few	NA	TRBJ2-1	TRBV11-2	CASSPAGWGTDNEQFF	TGTGCCAGCAGCCCGGCGGGGTGGGGTACCGACAATGAGCAGTTCTTC
few	TRBD2	TRBJ2-1	TRBV7-2	CASSPKAAGVGEQFF	TGTGCCAGCAGCCCCAAGGCAGCGGGAGTGGGTGAGCAGTTCTTC
NA	NA	TRBJ2-7	TRBV4-3	CASNQTDKGREQYF	TGCGCCAGCAACCAGACGGACAAAGGGAGGGAGCAGTACTTC
NA	NA	TRBJ2-2	TRBV20-1	CSARGGRGSLAGTNTGELFF	TGCAGTGCTAGAGGTGGCAGGGGATCGTTAGCGGGTACGAACACCGGGGAGCTGTTTTTT
NA	NA	TRBJ2-1	TRBV6-5	CASSPNPDEQFF	TGTGCCAGCAGCCCGAACCCGGATGAGCAGTTCTTC
NA	TRBD2	TRBJ2-1	TRBV12-3/TRBV12-4	CASSFRAGGPFGNEQFF	TGTGCCAGCAGTTTTAGAGCGGGAGGCCCTTTTGGGAATGAGCAGTTCTTC
few	NA	TRBJ2-2	TRBV6-1	CASTYGQGTGELFF	TGTGCCAGCACCTACGGGCAGGGGACCGGGGAGCTGTTTTTT
NA	TRBD2	TRBJ2-1	TRBV5-6	CASSLWTSGSFGEQFF	TGTGCCAGCAGCTTGTGGACTAGCGGGAGTTTCGGTGAGCAGTTCTTC
NA	TRBD2	TRBJ2-1	TRBV5-6	CASSLVGGGPYNEQFF	TGTGCCAGCAGCTTGGTGGGGGGAGGGCCGTACAATGAGCAGTTCTTC
NA	TRBD1	TRBJ2-1	TRBV24-1	CATSDVRTGAYNEQFF	TGTGCCACCAGTGACGTAAGGACAGGGGCTTACAATGAGCAGTTCTTC
few	NA	TRBJ2-1	TRBV6-2/TRBV6-3	CASSYTRAYNEQFF	TGTGCCAGCAGTTACACGCGGGCCTACAATGAGCAGTTCTTC
NA	NA	TRBJ2-7	TRBV10-3	CASMGSAENEQYF	TGTGCCTCCATGGGCTCGGCGGAAAACGAGCAGTACTTC
few	TRBD2	TRBJ2-3	TRBV29-1	CSVGYGRGTDTQYF	TGCAGCGTCGGTTACGGGAGGGGAACAGATACGCAGTATTTT
few	NA	TRBJ2-2	TRBV5-1	CASSLGQWNTGELFF	TGCGCCAGCAGCTTGGGACAGTGGAACACCGGGGAGCTGTTTTTT
few	NA	TRBJ2-1	TRBV11-2	CASSLESGAYNEQFF	TGTGCCAGCAGCTTAGAATCAGGGGCCTACAATGAGCAGTTCTTC
NA	NA	TRBJ1-1	TRBV12-3/TRBV12-4	CASTYQGMNTEAFF	TGTGCCAGCACCTATCAGGGTATGAACACTGAAGCTTTCTTT
many	NA	TRBJ2-7	TRBV30	CAWGGDNSYEQYF	TGTGCCTGGGGGGGGGACAACTCCTACGAGCAGTACTTC
NA	TRBD2	TRBJ2-1	TRBV12-3/TRBV12-4	CASTFRAGTTLCF	TGTGCCAGCACCTTCCGCGCCGGGACTACTTTGTGCTTC
NA	NA	TRBJ2-2	TRBV10-2	CASIKGTANTGELFF	TGCGCCAGCATTAAAGGGACCGCCAACACCGGGGAGCTGTTTTTT